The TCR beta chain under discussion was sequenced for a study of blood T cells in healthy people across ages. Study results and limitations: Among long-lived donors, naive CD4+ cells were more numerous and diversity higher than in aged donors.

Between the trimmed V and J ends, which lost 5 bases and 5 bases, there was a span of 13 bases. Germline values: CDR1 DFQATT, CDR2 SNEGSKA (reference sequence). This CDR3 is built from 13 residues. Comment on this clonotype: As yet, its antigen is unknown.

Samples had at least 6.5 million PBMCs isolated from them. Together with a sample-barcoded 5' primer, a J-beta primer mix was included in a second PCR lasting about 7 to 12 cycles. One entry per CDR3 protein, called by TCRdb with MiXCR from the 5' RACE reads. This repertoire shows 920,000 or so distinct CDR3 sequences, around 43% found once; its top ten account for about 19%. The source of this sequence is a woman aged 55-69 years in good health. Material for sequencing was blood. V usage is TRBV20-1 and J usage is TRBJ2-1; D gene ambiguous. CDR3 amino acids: CSASQDGDNEQFF. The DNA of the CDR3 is TGCAGTGCTTCTCAGGACGGCGACAATGAGCAGTTCTTC.